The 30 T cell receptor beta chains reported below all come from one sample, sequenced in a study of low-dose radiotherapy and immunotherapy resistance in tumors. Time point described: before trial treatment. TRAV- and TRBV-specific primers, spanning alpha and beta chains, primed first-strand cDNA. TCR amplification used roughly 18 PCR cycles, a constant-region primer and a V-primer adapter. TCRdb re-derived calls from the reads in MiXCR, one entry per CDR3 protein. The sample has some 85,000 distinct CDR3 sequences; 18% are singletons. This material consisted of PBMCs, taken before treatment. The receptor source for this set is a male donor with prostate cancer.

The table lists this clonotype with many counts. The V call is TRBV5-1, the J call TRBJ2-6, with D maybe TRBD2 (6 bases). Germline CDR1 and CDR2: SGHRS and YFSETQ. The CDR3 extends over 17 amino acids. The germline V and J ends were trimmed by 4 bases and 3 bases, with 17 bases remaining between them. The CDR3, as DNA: TGCGCCAGCAGCGGAAACGGAGGGGTATTTGGGGCCAACGTCCTGACTTTC. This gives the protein CASSGNGGVFGANVLTF.

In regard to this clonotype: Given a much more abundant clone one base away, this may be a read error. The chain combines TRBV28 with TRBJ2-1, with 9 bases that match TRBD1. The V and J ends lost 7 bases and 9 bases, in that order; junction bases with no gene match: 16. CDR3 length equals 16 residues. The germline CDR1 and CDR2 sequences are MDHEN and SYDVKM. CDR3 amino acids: CASNLNRGPPKSEQFF. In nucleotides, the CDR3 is TGTGCCAGCAATCTCAACAGGGGGCCCCCTAAAAGTGAGCAGTTCTTC.

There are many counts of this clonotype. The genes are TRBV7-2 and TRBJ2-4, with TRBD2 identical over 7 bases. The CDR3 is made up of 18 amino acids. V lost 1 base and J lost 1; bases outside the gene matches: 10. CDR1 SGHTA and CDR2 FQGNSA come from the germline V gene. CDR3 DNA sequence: TGTGCCAGCAGCTTAGGCTGGGGGGGGGTCCGGGCCAAAAACATTCAGTACTTC. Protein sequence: CASSLGWGGVRAKNIQYF.

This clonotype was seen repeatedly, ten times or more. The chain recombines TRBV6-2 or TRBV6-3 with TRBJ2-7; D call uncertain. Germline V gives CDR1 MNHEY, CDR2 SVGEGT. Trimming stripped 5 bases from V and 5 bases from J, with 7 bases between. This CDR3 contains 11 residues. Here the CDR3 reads CASSGLHEQYF. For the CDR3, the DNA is TGTGCCAGCAGTGGCCTCCACGAGCAGTACTTC.

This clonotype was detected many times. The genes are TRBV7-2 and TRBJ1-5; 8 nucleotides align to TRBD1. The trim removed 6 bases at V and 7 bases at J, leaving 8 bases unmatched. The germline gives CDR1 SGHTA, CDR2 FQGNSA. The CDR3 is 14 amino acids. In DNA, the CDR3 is TGTGCCAGCAGTCCTGACAGGGGATGGCAGCCCCAGCATTTT. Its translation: CASSPDRGWQPQHF.

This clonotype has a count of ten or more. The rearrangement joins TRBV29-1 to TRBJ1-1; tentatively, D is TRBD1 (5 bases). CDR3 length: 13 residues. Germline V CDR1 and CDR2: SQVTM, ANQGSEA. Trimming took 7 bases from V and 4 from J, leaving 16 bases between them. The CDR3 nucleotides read TGCAGCGGGGGCAGGACTTACGGCACTGAAGCTTTCTTT. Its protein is CSGGRTYGTEAFF.

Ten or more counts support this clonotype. The CDR3 sequence is CASNHPQGAISEQYF. The CDR3 coding sequence is TGTGCCAGCAATCATCCGCAGGGGGCTATCAGCGAGCAGTACTTC. The rearrangement uses TRBV2 and TRBJ2-7, with 8 bases fitting TRBD1. Trimming at V came to 7 bases and at J to 6 bases, leaving 14 bases not matched to a gene. The CDR3 runs to 15 residues. Germline V CDR1 and CDR2: SNHLY, FYNNEI. The full variable domain, with the rest looked up from reference TRBV2 and TRBJ2-7, is EPEVTQTPSHQVTQMGQEVILRCVPISNHLYFYWYRQILGQKVEFLVSFYNNEISEKSEIFDDQFSVERPDGSNFTLKIRSTKLEDSAMYFCASNHPQGAISEQYFGPGTRLTVT.

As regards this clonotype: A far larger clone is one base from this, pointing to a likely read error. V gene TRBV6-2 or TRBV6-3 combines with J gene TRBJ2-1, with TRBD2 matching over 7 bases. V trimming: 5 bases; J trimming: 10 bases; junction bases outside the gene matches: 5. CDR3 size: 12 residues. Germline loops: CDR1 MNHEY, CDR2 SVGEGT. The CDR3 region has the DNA TGTGCCAGCAGTGCACTAGCGTACGAGCAGTTCTTC. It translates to CASSALAYEQFF.

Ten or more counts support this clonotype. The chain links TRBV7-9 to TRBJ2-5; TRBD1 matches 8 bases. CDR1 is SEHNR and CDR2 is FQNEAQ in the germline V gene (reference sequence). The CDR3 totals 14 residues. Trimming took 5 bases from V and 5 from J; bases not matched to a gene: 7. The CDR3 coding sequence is TGTGCCAGCAGCCCACCGACAGGGGTCGAGACCCAGTACTTC. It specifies CASSPPTGVETQYF.

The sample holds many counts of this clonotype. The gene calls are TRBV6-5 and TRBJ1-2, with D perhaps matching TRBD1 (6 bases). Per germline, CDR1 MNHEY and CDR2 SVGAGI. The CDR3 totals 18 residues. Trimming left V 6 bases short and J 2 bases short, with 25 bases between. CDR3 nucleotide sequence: TGTGCCAGCAGATCTACAGGGTCCTTCCTAGGAGGAAACTATGGCTACACCTTC. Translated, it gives CASRSTGSFLGGNYGYTF.

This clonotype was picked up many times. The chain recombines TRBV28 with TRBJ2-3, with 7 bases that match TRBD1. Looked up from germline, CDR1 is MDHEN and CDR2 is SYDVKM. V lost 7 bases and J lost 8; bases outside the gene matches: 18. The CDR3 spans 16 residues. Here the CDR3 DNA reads TGTGCCAGCACCATACCATGGGACAGTGGGGCGGGTACGCAGTATTTT. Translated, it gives CASTIPWDSGAGTQYF.

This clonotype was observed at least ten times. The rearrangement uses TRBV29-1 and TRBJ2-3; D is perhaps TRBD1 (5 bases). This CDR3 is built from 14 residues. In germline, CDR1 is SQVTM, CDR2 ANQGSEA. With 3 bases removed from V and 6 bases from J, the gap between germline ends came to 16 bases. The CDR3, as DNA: TGCAGCGTTGATGGGGCACCCGTCAGCGATACGCAGTATTTT. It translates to CSVDGAPVSDTQYF.

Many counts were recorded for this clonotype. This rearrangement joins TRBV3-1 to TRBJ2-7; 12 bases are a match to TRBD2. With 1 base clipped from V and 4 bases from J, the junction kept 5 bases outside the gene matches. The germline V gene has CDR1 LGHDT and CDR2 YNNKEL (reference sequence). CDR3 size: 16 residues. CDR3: CASSQGPTSGRYEQYF. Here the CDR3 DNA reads TGTGCCAGCAGCCAAGGTCCAACTAGCGGGAGGTACGAGCAGTACTTC.

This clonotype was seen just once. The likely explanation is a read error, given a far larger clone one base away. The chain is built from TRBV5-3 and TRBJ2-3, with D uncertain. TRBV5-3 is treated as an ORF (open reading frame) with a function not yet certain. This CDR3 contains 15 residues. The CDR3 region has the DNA TGTGCCAGGAGCTTGGGGATGTTACTCTCAGATACGCAGTATTTT. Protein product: CARSLGMLLSDTQYF.

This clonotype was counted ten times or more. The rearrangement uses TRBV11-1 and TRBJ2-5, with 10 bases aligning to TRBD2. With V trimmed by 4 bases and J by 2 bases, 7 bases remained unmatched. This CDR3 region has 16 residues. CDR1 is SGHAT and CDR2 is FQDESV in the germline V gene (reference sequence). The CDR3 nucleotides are TGTGCCAGCAGCTCCCGGCTAGCGGGGGAGCAAGAGACCCAGTACTTC. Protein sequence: CASSSRLAGEQETQYF.

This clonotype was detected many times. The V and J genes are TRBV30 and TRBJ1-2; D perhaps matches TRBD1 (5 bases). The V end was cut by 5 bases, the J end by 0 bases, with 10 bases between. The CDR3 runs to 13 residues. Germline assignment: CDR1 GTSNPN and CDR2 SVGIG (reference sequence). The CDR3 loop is CAWGALANYGYTF. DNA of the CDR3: TGTGCCTGGGGGGCCTTAGCTAACTATGGCTACACCTTC.

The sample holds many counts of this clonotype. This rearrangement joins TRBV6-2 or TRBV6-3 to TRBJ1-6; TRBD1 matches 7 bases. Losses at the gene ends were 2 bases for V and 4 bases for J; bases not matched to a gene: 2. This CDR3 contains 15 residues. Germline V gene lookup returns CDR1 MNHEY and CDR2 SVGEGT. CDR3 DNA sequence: TGTGCCAGCAGTTACGCGGGACAGTATAATTCACCCCTCCACTTT. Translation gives CASSYAGQYNSPLHF.

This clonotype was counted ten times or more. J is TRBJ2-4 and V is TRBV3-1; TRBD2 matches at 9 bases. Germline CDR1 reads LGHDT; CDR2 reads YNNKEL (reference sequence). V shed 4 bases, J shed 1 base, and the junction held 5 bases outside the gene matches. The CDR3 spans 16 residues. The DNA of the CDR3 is TGTGCCAGCAGCCCCCGGACTAGCGAGGCCAAAAACATTCAGTACTTC. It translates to CASSPRTSEAKNIQYF.

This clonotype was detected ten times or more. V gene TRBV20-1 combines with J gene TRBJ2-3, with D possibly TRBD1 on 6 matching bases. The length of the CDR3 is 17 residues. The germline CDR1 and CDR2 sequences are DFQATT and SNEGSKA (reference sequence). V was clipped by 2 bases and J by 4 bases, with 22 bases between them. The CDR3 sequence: CSARTGTPSRTSDTQYF. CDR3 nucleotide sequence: TGCAGTGCTAGAACCGGGACACCGTCCCGCACGTCAGATACGCAGTATTTT.

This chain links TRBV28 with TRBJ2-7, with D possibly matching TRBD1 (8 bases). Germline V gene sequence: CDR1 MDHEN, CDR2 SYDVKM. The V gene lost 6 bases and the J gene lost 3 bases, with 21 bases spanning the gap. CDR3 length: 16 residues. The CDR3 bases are TGTGCCAGCAGACAAGAGAGCGGGACAGGAAACTACGAGCAGTACTTC. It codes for CASRQESGTGNYEQYF. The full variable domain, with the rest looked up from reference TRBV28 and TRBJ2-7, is DVKVTQSSRYLVKRTGEKVFLECVQDMDHENMFWYRQDPGLGLRLIYFSYDVKMKEKGDIPEGYSVSREKKERFSLILESASTNQTSMYLCASRQESGTGNYEQYFGPGTRLTVT.

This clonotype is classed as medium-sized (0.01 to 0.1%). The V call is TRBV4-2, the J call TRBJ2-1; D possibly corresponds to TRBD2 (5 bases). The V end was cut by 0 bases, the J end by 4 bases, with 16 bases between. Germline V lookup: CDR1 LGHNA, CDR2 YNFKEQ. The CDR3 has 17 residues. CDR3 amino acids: CASSQDAASSPYNEQFF. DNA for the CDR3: TGTGCCAGCAGCCAAGATGCGGCTAGCTCTCCATACAATGAGCAGTTCTTC.

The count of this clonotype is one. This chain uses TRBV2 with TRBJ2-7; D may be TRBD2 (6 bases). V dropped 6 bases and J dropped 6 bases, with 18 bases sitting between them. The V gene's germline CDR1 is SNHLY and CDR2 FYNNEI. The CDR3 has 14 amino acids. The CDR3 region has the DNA TGTGCCAGCAGGGGACTGTTAAGTACGTCCGAGCAGTACTTC. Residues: CASRGLLSTSEQYF.

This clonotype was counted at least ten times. The CDR3 region has the DNA TGTGCCTGGATGGGACAGGCGGGCACCTACGAGCAGTACTTC. This translates into CAWMGQAGTYEQYF. The gene calls are TRBV30 and TRBJ2-7, with 8 bases that match TRBD1. The CDR3 consists of 14 residues. Germline assignment: CDR1 GTSNPN and CDR2 SVGIG (reference sequence). V lost 4 bases and J lost 2; bases outside the gene matches: 7.

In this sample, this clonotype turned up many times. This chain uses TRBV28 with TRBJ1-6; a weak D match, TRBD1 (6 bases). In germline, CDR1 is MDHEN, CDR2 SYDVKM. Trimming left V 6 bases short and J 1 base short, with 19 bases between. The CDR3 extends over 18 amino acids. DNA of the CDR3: TGTGCCAGCAGCCCATCCACAGGGTTGGGTTCCTATAATTCACCCCTCCACTTT. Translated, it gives CASSPSTGLGSYNSPLHF.

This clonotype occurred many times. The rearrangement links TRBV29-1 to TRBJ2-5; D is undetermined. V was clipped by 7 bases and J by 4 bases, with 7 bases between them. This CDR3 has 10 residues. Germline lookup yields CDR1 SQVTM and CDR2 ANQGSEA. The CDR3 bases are TGCAGCGACTCCGGAGAGACCCAGTACTTC. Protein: CSDSGETQYF.

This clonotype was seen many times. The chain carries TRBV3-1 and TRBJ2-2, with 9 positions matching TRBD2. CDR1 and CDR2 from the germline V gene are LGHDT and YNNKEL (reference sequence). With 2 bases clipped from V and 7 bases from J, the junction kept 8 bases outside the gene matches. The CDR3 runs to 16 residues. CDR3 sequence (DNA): TGTGCCAGCAGCCAACCCCGACTAGCGGTGGGCGGGGAGCTGTTTTTT. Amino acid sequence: CASSQPRLAVGGELFF.

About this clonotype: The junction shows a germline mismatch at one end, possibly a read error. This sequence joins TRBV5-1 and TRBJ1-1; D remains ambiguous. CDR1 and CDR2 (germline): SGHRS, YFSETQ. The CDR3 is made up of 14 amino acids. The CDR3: CASSRYSPNTGAFF. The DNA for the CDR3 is TGCGCCAGCAGCAGATACTCTCCGAACACTGGAGCTTTCTTT.

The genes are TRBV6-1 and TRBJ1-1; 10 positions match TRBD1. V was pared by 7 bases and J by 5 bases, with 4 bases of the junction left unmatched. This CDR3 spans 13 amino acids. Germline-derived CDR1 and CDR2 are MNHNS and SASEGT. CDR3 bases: TGTGCCAGCACTTGGACAGGGGGTACTGAAGCTTTCTTT. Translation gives CASTWTGGTEAFF.

The CDR3 DNA reads as TGTGCCGTCCGGCGGGGGCAAAACTACGAGCAGTACTTC. Its protein is CAVRRGQNYEQYF. The chain couples TRBV12-3 or TRBV12-4 to TRBJ2-7, with a possible D match to TRBD2 (7 bases). This CDR3 spans 13 amino acids. V was shortened by 11 bases and J by 3 bases, with 17 bases between the two germline ends.

The CDR3 DNA is TGTGCCAGCAGCATCGGGACCGTACTAAACACCGGGGAGCTGTTTTTT. Translated, it gives CASSIGTVLNTGELFF. This chain links TRBV7-8 with TRBJ2-2; D may match TRBD1 or TRBD2 (5 bases each). The germline V gene has CDR1 SGHVS and CDR2 FQNEAQ. The CDR3 is made up of 16 amino acids. V was cut by 5 bases and J by 2 bases, with 15 bases left in between.